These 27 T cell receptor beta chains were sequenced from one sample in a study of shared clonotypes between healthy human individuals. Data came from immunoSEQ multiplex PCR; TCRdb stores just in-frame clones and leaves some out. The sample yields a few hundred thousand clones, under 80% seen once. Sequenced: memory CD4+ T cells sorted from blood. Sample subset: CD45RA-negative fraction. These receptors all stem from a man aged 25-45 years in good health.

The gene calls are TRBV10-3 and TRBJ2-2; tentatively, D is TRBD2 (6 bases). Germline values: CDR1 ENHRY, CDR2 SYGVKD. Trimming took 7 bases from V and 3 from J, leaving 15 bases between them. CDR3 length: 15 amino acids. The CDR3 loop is CAINDGTGDTGELFF. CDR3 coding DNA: TGTGCCATCAACGACGGGACGGGAGACACCGGGGAGCTGTTTTTT.

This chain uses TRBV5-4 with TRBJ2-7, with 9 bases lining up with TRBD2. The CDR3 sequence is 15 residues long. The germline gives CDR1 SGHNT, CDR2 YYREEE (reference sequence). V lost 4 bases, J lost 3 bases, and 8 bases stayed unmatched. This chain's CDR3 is CASSGIAGESYEQYF. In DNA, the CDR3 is TGTGCCAGCAGCGGAATAGCGGGAGAAAGCTACGAGCAGTACTTC.

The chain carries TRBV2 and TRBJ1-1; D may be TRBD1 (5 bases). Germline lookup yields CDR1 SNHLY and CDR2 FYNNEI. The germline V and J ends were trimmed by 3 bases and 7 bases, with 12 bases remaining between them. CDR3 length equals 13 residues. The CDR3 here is CASSEAGRGEAFF. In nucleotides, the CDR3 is TGTGCCAGCAGTGAGGCAGGGAGAGGTGAAGCTTTCTTT.

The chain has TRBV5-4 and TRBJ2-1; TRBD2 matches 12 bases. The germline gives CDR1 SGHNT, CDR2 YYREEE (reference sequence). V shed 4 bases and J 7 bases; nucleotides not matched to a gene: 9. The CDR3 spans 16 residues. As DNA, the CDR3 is TGTGCCAGCAGCCTTGCCCCTAGCGGGAGGGCGAATGAGCAGTTCTTC. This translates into CASSLAPSGRANEQFF.

The CDR3 sequence is CASSQAPRGVYEQYF. For the CDR3, the DNA is TGCGCCAGCAGCCAAGCCCCGCGAGGCGTTTACGAGCAGTACTTC. This chain links TRBV4-1 with TRBJ2-7; no clear D gene. In germline, CDR1 is MGHRA, CDR2 YSYEKL. This CDR3 has 15 residues. The ends were cut back, 1 base at V and 4 bases at J, with 14 bases in the middle.

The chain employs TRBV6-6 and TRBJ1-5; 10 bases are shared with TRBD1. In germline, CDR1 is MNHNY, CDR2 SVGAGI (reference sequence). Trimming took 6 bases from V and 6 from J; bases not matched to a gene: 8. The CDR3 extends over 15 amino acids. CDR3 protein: CASRSPTGGGQPQHF. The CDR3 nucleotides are TGTGCCAGCAGGAGCCCGACAGGGGGCGGTCAGCCCCAGCATTTT.

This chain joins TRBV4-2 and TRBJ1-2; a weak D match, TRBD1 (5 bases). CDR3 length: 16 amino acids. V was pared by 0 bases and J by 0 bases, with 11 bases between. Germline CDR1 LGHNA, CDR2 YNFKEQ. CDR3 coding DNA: TGTGCCAGCAGCCAAGATGTCACAGGCGCTAACTATGGCTACACCTTC. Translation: CASSQDVTGANYGYTF.

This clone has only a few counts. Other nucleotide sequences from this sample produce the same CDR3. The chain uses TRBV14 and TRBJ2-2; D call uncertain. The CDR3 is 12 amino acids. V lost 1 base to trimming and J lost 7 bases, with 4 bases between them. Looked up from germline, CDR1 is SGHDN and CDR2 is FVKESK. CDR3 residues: CASSQGGGELFF. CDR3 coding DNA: TGTGCCAGCAGCCAAGGTGGCGGGGAGCTGTTTTTT.

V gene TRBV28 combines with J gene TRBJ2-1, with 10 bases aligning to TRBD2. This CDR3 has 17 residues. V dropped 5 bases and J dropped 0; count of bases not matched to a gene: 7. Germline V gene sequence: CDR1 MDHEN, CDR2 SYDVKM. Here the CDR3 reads CASSRRTSGRSYNEQFF. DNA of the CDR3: TGTGCCAGCAGTCGACGGACTAGCGGACGCTCCTACAATGAGCAGTTCTTC.

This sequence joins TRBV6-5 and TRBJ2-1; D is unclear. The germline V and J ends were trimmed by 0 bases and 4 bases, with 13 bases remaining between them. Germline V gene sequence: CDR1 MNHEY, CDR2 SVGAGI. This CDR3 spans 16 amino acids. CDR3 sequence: CASSYSASPSYNEQFF. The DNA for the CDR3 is TGTGCCAGCAGTTACTCGGCTTCCCCCTCGTACAATGAGCAGTTCTTC.

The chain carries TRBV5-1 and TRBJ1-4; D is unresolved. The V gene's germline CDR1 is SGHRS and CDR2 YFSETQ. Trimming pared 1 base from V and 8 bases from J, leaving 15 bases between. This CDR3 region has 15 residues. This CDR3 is CASSLTTTSGEKLFF. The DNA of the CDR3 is TGCGCCAGCAGCTTGACAACCACCTCGGGGGAAAAACTGTTTTTT.

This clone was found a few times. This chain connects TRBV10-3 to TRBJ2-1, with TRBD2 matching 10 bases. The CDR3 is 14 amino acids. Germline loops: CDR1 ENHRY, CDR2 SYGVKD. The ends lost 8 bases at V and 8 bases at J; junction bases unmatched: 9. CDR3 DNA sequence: TGTGCCATCCGGAGCGGGAGGGCCTTGGATGAGCAGTTCTTC. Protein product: CAIRSGRALDEQFF.

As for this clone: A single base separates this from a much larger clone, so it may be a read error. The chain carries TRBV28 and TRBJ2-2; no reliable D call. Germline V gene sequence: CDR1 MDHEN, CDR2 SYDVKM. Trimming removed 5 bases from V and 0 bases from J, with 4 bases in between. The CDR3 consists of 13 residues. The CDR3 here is CASSAANTGELFF. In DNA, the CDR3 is TGTGCCAGCAGTGCCGCGAACACCGGGGAGCTGTTTTTT.

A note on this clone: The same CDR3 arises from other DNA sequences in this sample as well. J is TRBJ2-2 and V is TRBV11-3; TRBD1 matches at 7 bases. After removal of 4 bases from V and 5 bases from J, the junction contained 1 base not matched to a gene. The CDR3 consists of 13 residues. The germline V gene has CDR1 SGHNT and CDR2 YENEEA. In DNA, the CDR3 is TGTGCCAGCAGCTCGACAGGGACCGGGGAGCTGTTTTTT. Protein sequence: CASSSTGTGELFF.

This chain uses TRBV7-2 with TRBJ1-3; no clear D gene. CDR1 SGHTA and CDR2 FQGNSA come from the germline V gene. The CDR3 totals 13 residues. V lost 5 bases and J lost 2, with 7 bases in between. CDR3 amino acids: CASSRAPGNTIYF. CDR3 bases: TGTGCCAGCAGCAGGGCTCCTGGAAACACCATATATTTT.

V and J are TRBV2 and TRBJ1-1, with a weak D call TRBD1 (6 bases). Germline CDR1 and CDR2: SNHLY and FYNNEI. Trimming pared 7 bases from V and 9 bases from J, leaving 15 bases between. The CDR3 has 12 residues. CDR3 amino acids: CASIEGRGKAFF. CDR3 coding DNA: TGTGCCAGCATCGAAGGGAGGGGGAAAGCTTTCTTT.

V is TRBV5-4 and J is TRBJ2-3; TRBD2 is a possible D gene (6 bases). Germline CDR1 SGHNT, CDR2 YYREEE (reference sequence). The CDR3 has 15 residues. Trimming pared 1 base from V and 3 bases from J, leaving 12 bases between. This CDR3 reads CASSLQGGGTDTQYF. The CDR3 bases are TGTGCCAGCAGCTTGCAGGGCGGAGGGACAGATACGCAGTATTTT.

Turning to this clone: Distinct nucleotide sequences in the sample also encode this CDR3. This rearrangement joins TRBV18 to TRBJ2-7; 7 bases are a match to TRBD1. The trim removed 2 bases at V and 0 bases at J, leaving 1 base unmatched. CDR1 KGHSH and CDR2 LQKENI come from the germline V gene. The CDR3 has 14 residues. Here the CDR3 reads CASSPGTASYEQYF. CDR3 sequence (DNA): TGTGCCAGCTCACCAGGGACAGCCTCCTACGAGCAGTACTTC.

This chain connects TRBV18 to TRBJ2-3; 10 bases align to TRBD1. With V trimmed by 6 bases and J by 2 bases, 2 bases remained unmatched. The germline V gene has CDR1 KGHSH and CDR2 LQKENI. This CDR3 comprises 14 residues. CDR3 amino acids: CASSGQGSTDTQYF. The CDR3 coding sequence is TGTGCCAGCTCGGGACAGGGGTCCACAGATACGCAGTATTTT.

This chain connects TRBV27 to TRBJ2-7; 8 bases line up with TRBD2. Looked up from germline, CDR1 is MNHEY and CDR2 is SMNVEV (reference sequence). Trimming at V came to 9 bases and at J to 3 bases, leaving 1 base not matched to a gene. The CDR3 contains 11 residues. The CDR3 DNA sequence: TGTGCCAGAACTAGCGGCTACGAGCAGTACTTC. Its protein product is CARTSGYEQYF.

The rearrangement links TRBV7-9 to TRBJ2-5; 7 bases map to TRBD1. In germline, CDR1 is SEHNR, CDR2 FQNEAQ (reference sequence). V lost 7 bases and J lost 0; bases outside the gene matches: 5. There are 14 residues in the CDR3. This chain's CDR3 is CASTTTGNQETQYF. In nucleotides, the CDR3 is TGTGCCAGCACCACGACAGGGAACCAAGAGACCCAGTACTTC.

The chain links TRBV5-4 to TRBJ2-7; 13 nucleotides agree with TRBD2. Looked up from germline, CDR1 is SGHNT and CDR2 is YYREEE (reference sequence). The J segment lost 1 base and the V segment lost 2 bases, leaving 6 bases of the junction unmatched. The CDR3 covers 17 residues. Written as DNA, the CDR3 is TGTGCCAGCAGCTTTAGACTAGCGGGAGGATCATCCTACGAGCAGTACTTC. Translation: CASSFRLAGGSSYEQYF.

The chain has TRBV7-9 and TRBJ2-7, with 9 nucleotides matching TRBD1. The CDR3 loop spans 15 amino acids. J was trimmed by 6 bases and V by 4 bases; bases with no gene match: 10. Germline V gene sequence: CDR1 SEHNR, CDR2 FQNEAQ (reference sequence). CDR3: CASSWTGAIRGEQYF. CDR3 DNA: TGTGCCAGCAGCTGGACAGGGGCGATTCGGGGCGAGCAGTACTTC.

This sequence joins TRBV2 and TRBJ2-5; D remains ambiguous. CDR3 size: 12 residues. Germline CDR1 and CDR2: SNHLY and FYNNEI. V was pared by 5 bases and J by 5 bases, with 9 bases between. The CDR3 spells CASSKAVETQYF. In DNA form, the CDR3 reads TGTGCCAGCAGTAAGGCAGTGGAGACCCAGTACTTC.

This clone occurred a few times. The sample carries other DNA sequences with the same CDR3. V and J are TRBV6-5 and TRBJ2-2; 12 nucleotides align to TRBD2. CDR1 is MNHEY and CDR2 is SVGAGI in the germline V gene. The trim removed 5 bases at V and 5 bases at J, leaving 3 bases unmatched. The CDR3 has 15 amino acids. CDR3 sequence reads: CASSPGLAGTGELFF. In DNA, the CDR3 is TGTGCCAGCAGTCCAGGACTAGCGGGAACCGGGGAGCTGTTTTTT.

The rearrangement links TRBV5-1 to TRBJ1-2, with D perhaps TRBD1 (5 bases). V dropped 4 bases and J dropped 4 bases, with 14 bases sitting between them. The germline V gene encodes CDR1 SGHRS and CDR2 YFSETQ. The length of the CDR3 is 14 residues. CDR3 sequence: CASSQAVGGYGYTF. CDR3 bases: TGCGCCAGCAGCCAGGCGGTGGGGGGCTATGGCTACACCTTC.

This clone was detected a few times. CDR3 loop: CSVEPSHSYEQYF. The DNA for the CDR3 is TGCAGCGTTGAACCCTCGCACTCCTACGAGCAGTACTTC. The genes are TRBV29-1 and TRBJ2-7, with no clear D. CDR1 and CDR2 (germline): SQVTM, ANQGSEA. The CDR3 loop spans 13 amino acids. V was trimmed by 2 bases and J by 0 bases, leaving 8 bases between them.